This T cell receptor (beta chain) was identified in a study of T cell responses to AZD1222 COVID-19 vaccine (dated by TCRdb to about 2021). With respect to the entire study: TCR sequencing was performed for 233 trial participants, of whom approximately 200 were given two doses of AZD1222 and some 25 were given two doses of MenACWY control vaccine. Trial participants were enrolled by age into subgroups of 18-55, 56-69 and 70-plus years, and about 150, 27 and 61 TCR-sequenced participants, respectively, were included in these subgroups. The investigation overall reported the following: In the small 56-69-year group, the increase in depth fell short of significance, most likely because of low power. A significant rise in spike-specific TCR breadth and depth was observed after two AZD1222 doses relative to day 0 and relative to MenACWY recipients. Participants were mostly white British, with more females than males. The authors suggested clonal diversity may have been underestimated. Conclusions about previously exposed vaccinees were limited because only a handful of AZD1222 recipients were SARS-CoV-2 seropositive at baseline. No day 14 peak-response samples were available, so repertoires were characterized only after the peak T cell response. CD4 TCRs associated with the vaccine covered the entire spike protein, and the dominant responses were in regions 160-218 and 743-854. Epitopes outside the regions mutated in the B.1.351 and B.1.1.7 variants were reportedly recognized by nearly half of the unique spike-specific TCRs.

The CDR3 regions of human TCRbeta chains were subjected to immunosequencing. The study's own analysis went as follows. Repertoire TCRs were matched against a reference library of SARS-CoV-2-specific TCRs generated with the MIRA antigen-specificity platform. Breadth meant the fraction of unique TCRs that were SARS-CoV-2-associated, whereas depth meant the fraction of total T cells that were SARS-CoV-2-associated. Using the MIRA data, every spike-specific TCR was mapped to the spike region that the TCR reacted to and assigned to either a CD4 or a CD8 class. Log10-transformed breadth and depth values were compared by one-way ANOVA with Sidak's multiple comparisons tests. This is the immuneACCESS table as TCRdb keeps it, with only in-frame sequences that have V and J called. A part of the clones is gone; compared with another copy, unresolved V genes explain less than half, and the rest is unexplained. Clonal size and the V and J genes are those of that table, whereas D and trimming came from the DNA. The sample records about 67,000 clones, 80% to 90% of which are singletons. About 6.1% of the sample belongs to the ten largest clones.

Trimming costs V 3 bases and J 2 bases, and their ends lie 11 bases apart. Reading the germline V gene (reference sequence) gives CDR1 LNHDA and CDR2 SQIVND. The CDR3 contains 15 residues, cysteine and phenylalanine counted. CDR3 DNA only is kept here, 45 bases in frame from base 1. As for this clone: This receptor's antigen is unknown. Base-call qualities are not available, and no considerably larger clone is one nucleotide away.

Taken with the paper, the label for time point translates to: about 28 days (+/-7) after the second vaccine dose. AZD1222 recipients with second doses at about 4 weeks or about 12 weeks were pooled, because spike-specific TCR depth and breadth did not differ between schedules. Samples from vaccinated people were obtained from the UK trials COV001 and COV002, which included a single-blind randomized controlled phase 2/3 trial of AZD1222 (ChAdOx1 nCoV-19) in healthy adults. For TCRbeta chain sequencing, PBMC samples were collected from trial participants at day 0 and at day 28 after the second dose.

The chain joins TRBV19 to TRBJ1-5, with the D gene uncertain. This clonotype originated in an adult who received the AZD1222 COVID-19 vaccine. The source was peripheral blood, collected 28 days after the second AZD1222 dose. The base sequence is TGTGCCAGTAGTATTAACAGAGATGGCAATCAGCCCCAGCATTTT. The resulting protein is CASSINRDGNQPQHF.